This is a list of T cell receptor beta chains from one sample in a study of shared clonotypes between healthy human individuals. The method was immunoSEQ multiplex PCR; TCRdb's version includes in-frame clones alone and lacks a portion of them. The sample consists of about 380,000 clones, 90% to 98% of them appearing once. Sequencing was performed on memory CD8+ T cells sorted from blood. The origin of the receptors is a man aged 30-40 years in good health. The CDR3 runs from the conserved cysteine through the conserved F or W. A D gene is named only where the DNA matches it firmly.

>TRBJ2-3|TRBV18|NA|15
TGTGCCAGCTCACCACCCGGAGACAGGACAGATACGCAGTATTTT
CASSPPGDRTDTQYF
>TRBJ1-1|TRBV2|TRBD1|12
TGTGCCAGCAGTGACGACAGGGGGCGGGCTTTCTTT
CASSDDRGRAFF
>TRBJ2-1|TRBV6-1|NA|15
TGTGCCAGCAGTGGCCCGGGGGCGCAATCAGGTGAGCAGTTCTTC
CASSGPGAQSGEQFF
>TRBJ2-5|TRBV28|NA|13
TGTGCCAGCAGTTTATTGGCACCGGAGACCCAGTACTTC
CASSLLAPETQYF
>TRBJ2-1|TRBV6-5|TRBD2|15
TGTGCCAGCAGTTACGCCCATGGACTAGCTAATGAGCAGTTCTTC
CASSYAHGLANEQFF
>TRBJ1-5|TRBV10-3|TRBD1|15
TGTGCCATCAGTGAGTCTACAGGGGGGAATCAGCCCCAGCATTTT
CAISESTGGNQPQHF
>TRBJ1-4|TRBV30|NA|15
TGTGCCTGGAGGACAATCGGGGGCGCTAATGAAAAACTGTTTTTT
CAWRTIGGANEKLFF
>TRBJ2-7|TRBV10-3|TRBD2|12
TGTGCCATCAGTAGCGGGAGGGCCGAGCAGTACTTC
CAISSGRAEQYF
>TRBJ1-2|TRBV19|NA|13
TGTGCCAGTAGATTGGACAGTGCCTATGGCTACACCTTC
CASRLDSAYGYTF
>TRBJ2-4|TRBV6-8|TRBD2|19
TGTGCCAGCAGATCAACAGGGAGTACTAGCGGAGGCCCCAAAAACATTCAGTACTTC
CASRSTGSTSGGPKNIQYF
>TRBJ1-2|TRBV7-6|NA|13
TGTGCCAGCAGCCCACAGGGTTACAATGGCTACACCTTC
CASSPQGYNGYTF
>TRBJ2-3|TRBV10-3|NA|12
TGTGCCATCAGGGGTTTGACAGATACGCAGTATTTT
CAIRGLTDTQYF
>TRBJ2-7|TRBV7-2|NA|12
TGTGCCAGCAGCGTACAGGGTAACGAGCAGTACTTC
CASSVQGNEQYF
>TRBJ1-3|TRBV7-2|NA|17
TGTGCCAGCAGCTTAGTAGGCAGTCGGGGTCTTGGAAACACCATATATTTT
CASSLVGSRGLGNTIYF
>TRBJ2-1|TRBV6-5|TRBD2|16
TGTGCCAGCAGTTACCGCAGGACTAGCGGGAACAATGAGCAGTTCTTC
CASSYRRTSGNNEQFF
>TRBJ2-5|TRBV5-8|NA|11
TGTGCCAGCAGCCCTCGGGAGACCCAGTACTTC
CASSPRETQYF